These 18 T cell receptor beta chains originate from one sample sequenced in a study of early T cells in non-severe SARS-CoV-2 infection. TCRdb re-called the 5' RACE reads through MiXCR, storing one row per CDR3 protein. The sample carries approximately 66,000 distinct CDR3 sequences, around 13% recorded once. Sequencing used whole blood. The receptors stem from an adult who was a healthcare worker with PCR-confirmed SARS-CoV-2 infection or an uninfected control (not recorded which).

As DNA, the CDR3 is TGCGCCAGCAGCTCGTACAGTGCAGGAGACGAGCAGTTCTTC. The encoded protein is CASSSYSAGDEQFF. The rearrangement links TRBV4-1 to TRBJ2-1; D is ambiguous. Per the germline V gene, CDR1 is MGHRA and CDR2 is YSYEKL. The CDR3 is 14 residues long. The V end lost 5 bases, the J end lost 10 bases, and 18 bases lay between the germline ends.

This clonotype was counted many times. The chain joins TRBV5-5 to TRBJ2-7; tentatively, D is TRBD2 (5 bases). Trimming left V 4 bases short and J 4 bases short, with 9 bases between. The CDR3 has 12 residues. The germline V gene has CDR1 SGHKS and CDR2 YYEKEE (reference sequence). This CDR3 reads CASSRGSYEQYF. CDR3 in DNA: TGTGCCAGCAGCCGGGGATCGTACGAGCAGTACTTC.

The CDR3 bases are TGCAGCGTTGAAACCTACACCGGGGAGCTGTTTTTT. The encoded protein is CSVETYTGELFF. The V and J genes are TRBV29-1 and TRBJ2-2; D unclear. V was cut by 2 bases and J by 3 bases, with 4 bases left in between. From germline, CDR1 is SQVTM and CDR2 ANQGSEA. The length of the CDR3 is 12 residues.

This clonotype was recorded at least ten times. V usage is TRBV10-2 and J usage is TRBJ2-3; 10 bases fit TRBD2. The V gene's germline CDR1 is WSHSY and CDR2 SAAADI. The CDR3 spans 16 residues. J gave up 7 bases and V 3 bases, and 10 bases lay outside the gene matches. CDR3 bases: TGCGCCAGCAGTGATTTGGGTCTAGCGGGGGCCTATACGCAGTATTTT. Translation: CASSDLGLAGAYTQYF.

This clonotype came up a few times. The CDR3 here is CARGTGDTGELFF. The CDR3, as DNA: TGTGCCAGGGGGACAGGGGACACCGGGGAGCTGTTTTTT. The rearrangement links TRBV12-3 or TRBV12-4 to TRBJ2-2, with 10 bases that match TRBD1. This CDR3 has 13 residues. Trimming cost V 9 bases and J 3 bases; bases outside gene matches: 1.

This clonotype was seen only a few times. DNA for the CDR3: TGTGCCAGCAGCTTATTAGCGGGAGGTACGCAGTATTTT. Residues: CASSLLAGGTQYF. The chain combines TRBV7-9 with TRBJ2-3; 10 bases are shared with TRBD2. This CDR3 has 13 amino acids. Trimming at V came to 2 bases and at J to 8 bases, leaving 1 base not matched to a gene. Germline assignment: CDR1 SEHNR and CDR2 FQNEAQ (reference sequence).

This clonotype was seen many times. CDR3 amino acids: CASSLIAGAYNEQFF. As DNA, the CDR3 is TGTGCCAGCAGCTTAATAGCGGGGGCCTACAATGAGCAGTTCTTC. The J gene is TRBJ2-1, the V gene TRBV7-3; 9 bases agree with TRBD2. The CDR3 sequence is 15 residues long. CDR1 is SGHTA, CDR2 FQGTGA, per germline. The trim removed 1 base at V and 2 bases at J, leaving 0 bases unmatched. The entire variable domain, with the rest obtained from reference TRBV7-3 and TRBJ2-1, is as follows: GAGVSQTPSNKVTEKGKYVELRCDPISGHTALYWYRQSLGQGPEFLIYFQGTGAADDSGLPNDRFFAVRPEGSVSTLKIQRTERGDSAVYLCASSLIAGAYNEQFFGPGTRLTVL.

This clonotype was detected many times. This rearrangement joins TRBV10-3 to TRBJ2-7; 7 bases are a match to TRBD1. CDR3 length equals 15 residues. Germline CDR1 reads ENHRY; CDR2 reads SYGVKD. The J segment lost 6 bases and the V segment lost 3 bases, leaving 11 bases of the junction unmatched. DNA for the CDR3: TGTGCCATCAGTGATTCTAGGGGGCCCACGCGCGAGCAGTACTTC. This encodes CAISDSRGPTREQYF.

This clonotype was observed many times. The V and J genes are TRBV7-3 and TRBJ2-1; 10 positions agree with TRBD2. The V gene end was trimmed by 5 bases and the J gene end by 9 bases; junction bases not matched to a gene: 13. Germline assignment: CDR1 SGHTA and CDR2 FQGTGA. The length of the CDR3 is 16 residues. CDR3 in DNA: TGTGCCAGCAGCCCCGCTGGTAGCGGGGGGCACAGTGAGCAGTTCTTC. Encoded protein: CASSPAGSGGHSEQFF.

This chain connects TRBV5-1 to TRBJ2-5; possible D gene TRBD1, 7 bases. Trimming cost V 2 bases and J 6 bases, with 14 bases left between them. The CDR3 loop spans 14 amino acids. Germline V gene sequence: CDR1 SGHRS, CDR2 YFSETQ. The CDR3 loop is CASSFNQGGKTQYF. The CDR3 nucleotides read TGCGCCAGCAGCTTTAATCAGGGGGGAAAGACCCAGTACTTC.

Ten or more counts support this clonotype. This chain links TRBV19 with TRBJ2-3; D remains ambiguous. Germline V CDR1 and CDR2: LNHDA, SQIVND (reference sequence). V was clipped by 0 bases and J by 1 base, with 5 bases between them. This CDR3 contains 14 residues. The DNA for the CDR3 is TGTGCCAGTAGTATAGATGGCCGCACAGATACGCAGTATTTT. Its translation is CASSIDGRTDTQYF.

This clonotype was counted a few times. This chain joins TRBV7-6 and TRBJ2-2; D may be TRBD1 (6 bases). Germline CDR1 is SGHVS and CDR2 is FNYEAQ. Trimming removed 2 bases at V and 0 bases at J, with 16 bases between. There are 18 residues in the CDR3. The DNA of the CDR3 is TGTGCCAGCAGCTTATTGGCAGGGGCCAACCCGAACACCGGGGAGCTGTTTTTT. Translating gives CASSLLAGANPNTGELFF.

In its sample, this clonotype was seen many times. This chain joins TRBV4-2 and TRBJ2-7, with 8 bases fitting TRBD1. Per germline, CDR1 LGHNA and CDR2 YNFKEQ. V dropped 4 bases and J dropped 2; count of bases not matched to a gene: 7. CDR3 length: 15 residues. Written as DNA, the CDR3 is TGTGCCAGCAGCCGCAGACAGGGGAGTCCCTACGAGCAGTACTTC. This sequence encodes CASSRRQGSPYEQYF.

This clonotype was recorded at least ten times. The chain links TRBV7-9 to TRBJ1-4; possibly TRBD1 for D (5 bases). Germline loops: CDR1 SEHNR, CDR2 FQNEAQ (reference sequence). The V end lost 5 bases, the J end lost 6 bases, and 13 bases lay between the germline ends. This CDR3 is 14 amino acids long. CDR3 protein: CASSPGRAYEKLFF. CDR3 DNA: TGTGCCAGCAGCCCCGGCAGGGCTTATGAAAAACTGTTTTTT.

This clonotype has at least ten counts. This rearrangement joins TRBV10-3 to TRBJ2-3, with 10 nucleotides matching TRBD2. This CDR3 is built from 15 residues. The V gene end was trimmed by 6 bases and the J gene end by 4 bases; junction bases not matched to a gene: 7. From germline, CDR1 is ENHRY and CDR2 SYGVKD. CDR3 protein: CAIRWGAGGPDTQYF. The DNA of the CDR3 is TGTGCCATCAGATGGGGAGCGGGGGGGCCAGATACGCAGTATTTT.

CDR3: CATSDSRQGQYTEAFF. The DNA for the CDR3 is TGTGCCACCAGTGATTCACGACAGGGACAGTACACTGAAGCTTTCTTT. The V call is TRBV24-1, the J call TRBJ1-1, with 7 bases aligning to TRBD1. The CDR3 runs to 16 residues. After removal of 2 bases from V and 3 bases from J, the junction contained 8 bases not matched to a gene. Looked up from germline, CDR1 is KGHDR and CDR2 is SFDVKD.

This clonotype was detected ten times or more. This chain connects TRBV30 to TRBJ1-2; the match to TRBD1 covers 8 bases. V dropped 4 bases and J dropped 2; count of bases not matched to a gene: 3. Per germline, CDR1 GTSNPN and CDR2 SVGIG (reference sequence). The CDR3 is made up of 13 amino acids. As DNA, the CDR3 is TGTGCCTGGATACGGGACAGGAACTATGGCTACACCTTC. Amino acid sequence: CAWIRDRNYGYTF.

The chain is built from TRBV19 and TRBJ2-2; D is undetermined. Germline CDR1 and CDR2: LNHDA and SQIVND (reference sequence). The length of the CDR3 is 13 residues. The germline V and J ends were trimmed by 3 bases and 3 bases, with 5 bases remaining between them. DNA for the CDR3: TGTGCCAGTAGTATTGGGCACACCGGGGAGCTGTTTTTT. Translated, it gives CASSIGHTGELFF.